The 11 T cell receptor beta chains below were found in one sample sequenced in a study of vaccination and CD4 T cells after COVID-19. Once obtained from cultured CD4+ T cells, the DNA was sequenced using the Oncomine TCR Beta short-read assay. The source of extracted genomic DNA was cultured CD4+ T cells. TCRdb recomputed calls from the PCR reads with MiXCR, one row per CDR3 protein. The sample consists of thousands of distinct CDR3 sequences, around 33% of them appearing once. Their cognate antigens are unknown. Treatment reported: approximately 9-day PBMC culture with coronavirus spike peptide pools or control peptides (ViraFEST assay). It was before the COVID-19 pandemic (2011-2018) that the unexposed donor's CD4+ T cells were collected. Material for sequencing was CD4+ T cells from blood, cultured in vitro. These receptors were collected from a human donor in good health.

The chain joins TRBV7-9 to TRBJ2-7; 11 bases fit TRBD1. Trimming at V came to 5 bases and at J to 3 bases, leaving 9 bases not matched to a gene. The CDR3 contains 16 residues. CDR1 SEHNR and CDR2 FQNEAQ come from the germline V gene (reference sequence). CDR3 DNA: TGTGCCAGCAGCAAATCGCCGGGGACAGGGGGCTACGAGCAGTACTTC. Translation gives CASSKSPGTGGYEQYF.

Only a few counts were recorded for this clonotype. This chain links TRBV7-3 with TRBJ2-5, with 9 bases matching TRBD2. Unmatched junction bases numbered 6, after V lost 6 bases and J lost 1 base. CDR1 and CDR2 (germline): SGHTA, FQGTGA. The CDR3 contains 15 residues. CDR3 nucleotide sequence: TGTGCCAGCAGTTCTAGCGGGACACCCCAAGAGACCCAGTACTTC. Translating gives CASSSSGTPQETQYF.

The chain couples TRBV10-3 to TRBJ1-3; D is ambiguous. The CDR3 runs 15 residues. V was trimmed by 0 bases and J by 0 bases, leaving 6 bases between them. The germline V gene has CDR1 ENHRY and CDR2 SYGVKD. CDR3 DNA sequence: TGTGCCATCAGTGAGTCGTGGAGCTCTGGAAACACCATATATTTT. Translation: CAISESWSSGNTIYF.

The chain links TRBV7-8 to TRBJ2-2; D gene uncertain. The CDR3 has 14 residues. V lost 6 bases, J lost 5 bases, and 13 bases lay in between. CDR1 and CDR2 (germline): SGHVS, FQNEAQ. The CDR3 protein is CASRPPGGTGELFF. The CDR3 DNA reads as TGTGCCAGCAGACCCCCGGGCGGTACCGGGGAGCTGTTTTTT.

The chain links TRBV15 to TRBJ2-3; 10 positions agree with TRBD2. The V segment lost 5 bases and the J segment 5 bases; nucleotides outside the gene matches: 10. Per germline, CDR1 LNHNV and CDR2 YYDKDF (reference sequence). This CDR3 has 16 amino acids. CDR3 region: CATSVTGTSVKDTQYF. CDR3 DNA: TGTGCCACCAGCGTTACCGGGACTAGCGTTAAAGATACGCAGTATTTT.

This clonotype has a handful of counts. The chain couples TRBV27 to TRBJ2-1; TRBD1 agrees at 10 bases. The CDR3 runs 17 residues. Per the germline V gene, CDR1 is MNHEY and CDR2 is SMNVEV (reference sequence). V was pared by 8 bases and J by 2 bases, with 12 bases of the junction left unmatched. The CDR3 DNA reads TGTGCCAGCCGCAATCCCCGGGACAGGGGCACCTACAATGAGCAGTTCTTC. This encodes CASRNPRDRGTYNEQFF.

This clonotype has only a few counts. In DNA form, the CDR3 reads TGCGCCAGCAGCCGGGACAAAGTTAACTATAGCAATCAGCCCCAGCATTTT. Amino acids: CASSRDKVNYSNQPQHF. The rearrangement links TRBV4-1 to TRBJ1-5, with D perhaps TRBD1 (6 bases). CDR3 length: 17 residues. V dropped 4 bases and J dropped 0 bases, with 16 bases sitting between them. In germline, CDR1 is MGHRA, CDR2 YSYEKL.

J is TRBJ1-3 and V is TRBV7-8; 7 nucleotides line up with TRBD1. Losses at the gene ends were 5 bases for V and 0 bases for J; bases not matched to a gene: 13. This CDR3 comprises 18 residues. From germline, CDR1 is SGHVS and CDR2 FQNEAQ. CDR3 loop: CASSPPRGTINSGNTIYF. The DNA for the CDR3 is TGTGCCAGCAGCCCACCCAGGGGGACCATTAACTCTGGAAACACCATATATTTT.

This clonotype has a handful of counts. The chain is built from TRBV24-1 and TRBJ2-1; TRBD2 aligns across 9 bases. The CDR3 covers 14 residues. Germline CDR1 reads KGHDR; CDR2 reads SFDVKD. Trimming removed 3 bases from V and 8 bases from J; junction bases left unmatched: 4. The DNA for the CDR3 is TGTGCCACCAGTGATCGGACTAGCGATGATGAGCAGTTCTTC. Translating it yields CATSDRTSDDEQFF.

This clonotype was seen a handful of times. The genes are TRBV28 and TRBJ2-7; D is unclear. The germline V gene encodes CDR1 MDHEN and CDR2 SYDVKM. The CDR3 contains 12 residues. Trimming shortened V by 5 bases and J by 8 bases, and 13 bases separated the two germline ends. Here the CDR3 DNA reads TGTGCCAGCAGTGAGCAGTTCGTTAAGCAGTACTTC. Translation: CASSEQFVKQYF.

The V call is TRBV20-1, the J call TRBJ2-1; D might be TRBD2 (7 bases). Looked up from germline, CDR1 is DFQATT and CDR2 is SNEGSKA (reference sequence). Trimming cost V 0 bases and J 8 bases, with 17 bases left between them. This CDR3 comprises 15 residues. The CDR3 DNA follows: TGCAGTGCTAGAGATTGGGGGGGCGCTTATGATGAGCAGTTCTTC. Protein product: CSARDWGGAYDEQFF.